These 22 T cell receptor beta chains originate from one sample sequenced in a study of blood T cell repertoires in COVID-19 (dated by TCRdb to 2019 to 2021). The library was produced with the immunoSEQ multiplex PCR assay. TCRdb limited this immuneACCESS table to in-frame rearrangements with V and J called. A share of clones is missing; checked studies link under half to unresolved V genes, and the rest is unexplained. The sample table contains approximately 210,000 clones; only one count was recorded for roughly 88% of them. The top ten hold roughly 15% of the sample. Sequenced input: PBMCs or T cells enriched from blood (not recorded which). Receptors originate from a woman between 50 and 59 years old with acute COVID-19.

The CDR3 DNA follows: TGTGCCATTCAAGACAGGGGCCGCTCCTACGAGCAGTACTTC. This encodes CAIQDRGRSYEQYF. This sequence joins TRBV28 and TRBJ2-7; 8 nucleotides match TRBD1. CDR1 and CDR2 (germline): MDHEN, SYDVKM. This CDR3 is 14 amino acids long. Unmatched junction bases numbered 8, after V lost 10 bases and J lost 0 bases.

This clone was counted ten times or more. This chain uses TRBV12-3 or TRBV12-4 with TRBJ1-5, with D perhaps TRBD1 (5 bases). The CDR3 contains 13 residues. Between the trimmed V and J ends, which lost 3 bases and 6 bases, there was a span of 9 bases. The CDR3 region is CASSFGGVQPQHF. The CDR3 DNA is TGTGCCAGCAGTTTCGGGGGTGTTCAGCCCCAGCATTTT.

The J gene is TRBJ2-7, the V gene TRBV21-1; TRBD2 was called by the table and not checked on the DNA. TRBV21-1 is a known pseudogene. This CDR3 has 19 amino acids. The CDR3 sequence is CASRKPQTSGRALGYEQYF. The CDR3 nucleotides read TGTGCCAGCAGAAAGCCCCAGACTAGCGGGAGGGCCTTGGGGTACGAGCAGTACTTC.

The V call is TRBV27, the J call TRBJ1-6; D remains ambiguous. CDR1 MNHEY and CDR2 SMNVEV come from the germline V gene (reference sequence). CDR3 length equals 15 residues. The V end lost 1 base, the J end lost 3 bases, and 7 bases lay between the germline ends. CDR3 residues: CASSLFADYNSPLHF. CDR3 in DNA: TGTGCCAGCAGTTTATTTGCGGACTATAATTCACCCCTCCACTTT.

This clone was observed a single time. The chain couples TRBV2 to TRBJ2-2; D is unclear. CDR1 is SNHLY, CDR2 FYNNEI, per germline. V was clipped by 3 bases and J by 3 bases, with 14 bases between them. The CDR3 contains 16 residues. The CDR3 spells CASSEIGQVHTGELFF. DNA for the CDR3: TGTGCCAGCAGTGAGATAGGCCAGGTGCACACCGGGGAGCTGTTTTTT.

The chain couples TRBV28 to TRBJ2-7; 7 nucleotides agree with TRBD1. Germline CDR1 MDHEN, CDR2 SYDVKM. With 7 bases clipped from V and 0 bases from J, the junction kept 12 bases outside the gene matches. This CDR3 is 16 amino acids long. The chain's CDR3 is CASKYVQGGISYEQYF. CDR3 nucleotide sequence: TGTGCCAGCAAATACGTCCAAGGGGGCATCTCCTACGAGCAGTACTTC.

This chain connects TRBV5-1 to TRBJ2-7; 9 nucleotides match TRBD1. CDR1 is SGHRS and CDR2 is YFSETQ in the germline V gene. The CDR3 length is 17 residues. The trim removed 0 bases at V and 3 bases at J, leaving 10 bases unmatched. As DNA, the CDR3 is TGCGCCAGCAGCTTGGGAGGTACGGGGACAGGGATCTACGAGCAGTACTTC. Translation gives CASSLGGTGTGIYEQYF. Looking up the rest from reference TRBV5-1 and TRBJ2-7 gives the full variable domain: KAGVTQTPRYLIKTRGQQVTLSCSPISGHRSVSWYQQTPGQGLQFLFEYFSETQRNKGNFPGRFSGRQFSNSRSEMNVSTLELGDSALYLCASSLGGTGTGIYEQYFGPGTRLTVT.

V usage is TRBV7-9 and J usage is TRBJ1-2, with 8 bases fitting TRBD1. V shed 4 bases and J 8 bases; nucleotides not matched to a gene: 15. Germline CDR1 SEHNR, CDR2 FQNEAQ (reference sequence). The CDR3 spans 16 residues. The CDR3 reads CASSWPESDRGSGYTF. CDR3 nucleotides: TGTGCCAGCAGCTGGCCCGAGTCTGACAGGGGTAGCGGCTACACCTTC.

As DNA, the CDR3 is TGTGCCAGTAGTATAGATCAGGTGGCTCAGTACTTC. Amino acid sequence: CASSIDQVAQYF. The chain combines TRBV19 with TRBJ2-4; no reliable D call. The CDR3 sequence is 12 residues long. The germline CDR1 and CDR2 sequences are LNHDA and SQIVND (reference sequence). V lost 0 bases and J 12 bases, leaving 9 bases between the germline ends.

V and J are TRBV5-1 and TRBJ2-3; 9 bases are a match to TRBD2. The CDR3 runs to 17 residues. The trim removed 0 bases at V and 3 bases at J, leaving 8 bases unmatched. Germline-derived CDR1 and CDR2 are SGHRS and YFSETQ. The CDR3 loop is CASSLALAGVGTDTQYF. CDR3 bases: TGCGCCAGCAGCTTGGCCTTAGCGGGAGTGGGGACAGATACGCAGTATTTT.

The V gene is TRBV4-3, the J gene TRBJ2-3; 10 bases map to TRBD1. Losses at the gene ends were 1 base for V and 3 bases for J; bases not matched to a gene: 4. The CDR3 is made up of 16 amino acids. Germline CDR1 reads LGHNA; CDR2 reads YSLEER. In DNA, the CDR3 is TGCGCCAGCAGCCAAGGGGGACAGGGGCGGACAGATACGCAGTATTTT. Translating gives CASSQGGQGRTDTQYF.

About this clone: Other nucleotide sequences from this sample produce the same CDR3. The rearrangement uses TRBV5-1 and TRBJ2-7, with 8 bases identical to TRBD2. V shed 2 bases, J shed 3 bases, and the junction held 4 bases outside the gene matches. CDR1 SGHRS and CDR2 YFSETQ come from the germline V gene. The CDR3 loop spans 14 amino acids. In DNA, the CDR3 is TGCGCCAGCAGCTTAGCGGGAGCCGACTACGAGCAGTACTTC. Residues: CASSLAGADYEQYF.

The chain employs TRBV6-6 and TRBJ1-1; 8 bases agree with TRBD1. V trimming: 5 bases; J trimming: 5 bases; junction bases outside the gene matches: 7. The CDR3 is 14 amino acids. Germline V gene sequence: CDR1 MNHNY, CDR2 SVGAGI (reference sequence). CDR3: CASSRQGWSTEAFF. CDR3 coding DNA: TGTGCCAGCAGTAGACAGGGGTGGAGTACTGAAGCTTTCTTT.

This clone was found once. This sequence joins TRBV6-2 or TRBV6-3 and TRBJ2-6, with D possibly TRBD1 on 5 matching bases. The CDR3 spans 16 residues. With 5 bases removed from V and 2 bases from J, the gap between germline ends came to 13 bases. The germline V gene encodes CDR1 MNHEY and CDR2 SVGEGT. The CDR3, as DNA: TGTGCCAGCAGTCTGAACAGGTCCCCTGGGGCCAACGTCCTGACTTTC. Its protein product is CASSLNRSPGANVLTF.

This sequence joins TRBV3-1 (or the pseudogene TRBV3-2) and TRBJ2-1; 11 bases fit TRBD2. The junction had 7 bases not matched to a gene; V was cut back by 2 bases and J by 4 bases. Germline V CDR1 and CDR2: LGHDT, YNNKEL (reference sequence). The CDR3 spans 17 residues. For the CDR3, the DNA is TGTGCCAGCAGCCAATACGCCGGGACTAGCGGATACAATGAGCAGTTCTTC. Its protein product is CASSQYAGTSGYNEQFF.

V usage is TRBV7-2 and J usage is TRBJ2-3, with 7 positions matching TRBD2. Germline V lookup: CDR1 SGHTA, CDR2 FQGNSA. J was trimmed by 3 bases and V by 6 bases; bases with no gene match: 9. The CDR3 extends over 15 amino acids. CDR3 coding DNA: TGTGCCAGCAGTAAGAGGACTAGTCGAACAGATACGCAGTATTTT. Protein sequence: CASSKRTSRTDTQYF.

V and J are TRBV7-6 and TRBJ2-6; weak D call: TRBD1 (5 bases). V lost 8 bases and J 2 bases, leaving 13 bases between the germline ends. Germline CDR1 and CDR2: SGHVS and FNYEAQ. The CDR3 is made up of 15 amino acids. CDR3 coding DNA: TGTGCCAGCGGCATTGGGGCGGCTGGGGCCAACGTCCTGACTTTC. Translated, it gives CASGIGAAGANVLTF.

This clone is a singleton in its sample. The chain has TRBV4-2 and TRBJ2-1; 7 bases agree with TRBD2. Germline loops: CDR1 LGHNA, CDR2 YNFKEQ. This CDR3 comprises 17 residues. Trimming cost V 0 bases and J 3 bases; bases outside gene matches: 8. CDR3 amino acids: CASSQDQTASGYNEQFF. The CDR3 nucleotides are TGTGCCAGCAGCCAAGATCAGACAGCTAGCGGCTACAATGAGCAGTTCTTC.

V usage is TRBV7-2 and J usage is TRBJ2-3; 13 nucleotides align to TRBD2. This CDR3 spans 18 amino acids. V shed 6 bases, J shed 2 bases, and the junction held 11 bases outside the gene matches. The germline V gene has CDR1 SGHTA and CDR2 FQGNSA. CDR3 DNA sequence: TGTGCCAGCAGTCCTGACGGACTAGCGGGAGAAATCACAGATACGCAGTATTTT. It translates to CASSPDGLAGEITDTQYF.

Here the CDR3 reads CAISFGPQNYGYTF. For the CDR3, the DNA is TGTGCCATCAGTTTTGGCCCACAGAACTATGGCTACACCTTC. The V gene is TRBV10-3, the J gene TRBJ1-2, with no clear D. CDR3 length equals 14 residues. Trimming took 5 bases from V and 2 from J, leaving 12 bases between them. Germline V gene sequence: CDR1 ENHRY, CDR2 SYGVKD.

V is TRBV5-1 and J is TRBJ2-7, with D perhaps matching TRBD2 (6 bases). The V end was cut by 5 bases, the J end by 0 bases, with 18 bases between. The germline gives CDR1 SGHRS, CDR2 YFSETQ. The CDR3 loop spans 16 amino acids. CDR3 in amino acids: CASSPHTGTDSYEQYF. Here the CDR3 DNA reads TGCGCCAGCAGTCCTCATACCGGGACTGACTCCTACGAGCAGTACTTC.

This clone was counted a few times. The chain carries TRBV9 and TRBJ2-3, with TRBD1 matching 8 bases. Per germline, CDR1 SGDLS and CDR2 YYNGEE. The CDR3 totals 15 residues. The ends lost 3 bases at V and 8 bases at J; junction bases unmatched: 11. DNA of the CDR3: TGTGCCAGCAGCGCAGGACAGGGAAGTCGGGGTACGCAGTATTTT. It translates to CASSAGQGSRGTQYF.